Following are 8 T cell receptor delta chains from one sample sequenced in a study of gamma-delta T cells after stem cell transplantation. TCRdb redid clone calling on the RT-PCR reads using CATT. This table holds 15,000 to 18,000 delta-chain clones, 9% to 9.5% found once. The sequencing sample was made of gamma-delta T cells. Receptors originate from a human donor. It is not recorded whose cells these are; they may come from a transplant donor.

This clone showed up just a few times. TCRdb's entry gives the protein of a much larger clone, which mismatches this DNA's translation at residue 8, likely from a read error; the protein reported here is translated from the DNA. For the CDR3, the DNA is TGTGCTATTGGGGAAAGAGAGTCCCCCGACTGGGGGATAAAGGATAAACTCATCTTT. Amino acid sequence: CAIGERESPDWGIKDKLIF. V and J are TRDV1 and TRDJ1; 11 positions match TRDD3. The germline CDR1 and CDR2 sequences are TSWWSYY and QGS. CDR3 length: 19 amino acids.

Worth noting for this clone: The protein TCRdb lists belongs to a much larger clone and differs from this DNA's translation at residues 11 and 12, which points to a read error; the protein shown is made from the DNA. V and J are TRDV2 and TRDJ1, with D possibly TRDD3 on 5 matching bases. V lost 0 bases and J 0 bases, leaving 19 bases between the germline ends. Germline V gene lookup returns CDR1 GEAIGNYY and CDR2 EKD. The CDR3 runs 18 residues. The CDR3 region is CACDTVSPVLEYTDKLIF. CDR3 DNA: TGTGCCTGTGACACCGTTTCCCCGGTACTGGAGTACACCGATAAACTCATCTTT.

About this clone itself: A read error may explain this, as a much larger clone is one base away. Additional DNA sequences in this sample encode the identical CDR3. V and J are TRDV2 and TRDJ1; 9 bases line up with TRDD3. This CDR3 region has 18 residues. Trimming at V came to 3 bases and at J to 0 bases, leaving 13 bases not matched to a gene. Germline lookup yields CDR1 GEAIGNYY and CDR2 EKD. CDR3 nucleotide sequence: TGTGCCTGTGACTCCGTCCTGGGGGATCCGATCTACACCGATAAACTCATCTTT. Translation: CACDSVLGDPIYTDKLIF.

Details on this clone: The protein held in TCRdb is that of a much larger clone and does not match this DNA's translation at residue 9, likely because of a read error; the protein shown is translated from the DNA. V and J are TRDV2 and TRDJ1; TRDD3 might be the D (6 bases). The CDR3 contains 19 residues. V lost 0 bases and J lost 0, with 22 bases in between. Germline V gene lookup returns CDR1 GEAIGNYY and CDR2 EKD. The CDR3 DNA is TGTGCCTGTGACACCTTGGTTTTGCGGGGGGAAAAGTACACCGATAAACTCATCTTT. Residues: CACDTLVLRGEKYTDKLIF.

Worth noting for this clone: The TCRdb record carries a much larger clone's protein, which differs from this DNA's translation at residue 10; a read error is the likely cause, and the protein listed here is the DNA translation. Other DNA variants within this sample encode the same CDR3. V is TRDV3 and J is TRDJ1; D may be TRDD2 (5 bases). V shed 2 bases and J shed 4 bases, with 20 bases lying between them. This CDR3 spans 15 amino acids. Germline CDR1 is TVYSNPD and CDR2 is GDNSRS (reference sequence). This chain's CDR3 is CAFSLLPLYNDKLIF. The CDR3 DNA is TGTGCCTTTTCACTACTTCCGCTGTACAACGATAAACTCATCTTT.

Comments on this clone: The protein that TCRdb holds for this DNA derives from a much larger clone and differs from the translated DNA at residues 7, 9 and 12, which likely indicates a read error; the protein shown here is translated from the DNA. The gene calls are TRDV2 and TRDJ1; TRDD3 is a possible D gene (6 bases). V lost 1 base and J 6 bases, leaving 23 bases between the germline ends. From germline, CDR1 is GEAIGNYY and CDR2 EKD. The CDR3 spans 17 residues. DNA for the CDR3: TGTGCCTGTGACACTTTGGTCGGACGGGGGGACAAGTATAAACTCATCTTT. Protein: CACDTLVGRGDKYKLIF.

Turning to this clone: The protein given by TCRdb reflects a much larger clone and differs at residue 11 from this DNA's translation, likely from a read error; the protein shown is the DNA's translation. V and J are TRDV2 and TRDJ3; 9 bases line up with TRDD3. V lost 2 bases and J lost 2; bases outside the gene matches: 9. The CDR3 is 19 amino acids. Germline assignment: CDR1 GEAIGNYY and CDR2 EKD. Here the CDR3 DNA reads TGTGCCTGTGACAACCTTACTGGGGGACGCCCCTGGGACACCCGACAGATGTTTTTC. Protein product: CACDNLTGGRPWDTRQMFF.

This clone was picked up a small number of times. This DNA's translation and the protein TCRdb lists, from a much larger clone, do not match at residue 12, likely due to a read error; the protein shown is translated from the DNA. The CDR3 reads CACDVLGAHTDNLIF. For the CDR3, the DNA is TGTGCCTGTGACGTACTGGGGGCCCACACCGATAACCTCATCTTT. The chain uses TRDV2 and TRDJ1; 8 bases align to TRDD3. The CDR3 extends over 15 amino acids. Looked up from germline, CDR1 is GEAIGNYY and CDR2 is EKD.